This is a list of T cell receptor beta chains from one sample in a study of cytomegalovirus exposure and HLA in healthy donors. Here immunoSEQ multiplex PCR was the method, and the copy in TCRdb shows in-frame clones only, minus some. Here the sample spans under 150,000 clones, 60% to 80% being singletons. The sample consisted of PBMCs. The receptors originated from a woman aged 35 to 49 in good health and CMV-seropositive. CDR3s include the opening cysteine and the closing phenylalanine or tryptophan. The order of the fields is clone size, V gene, D gene, J gene, CDR3 protein, CDR3 DNA. D genes are given only for firm matches. Clone size, where shown, is once, few, many, or a class for clones that have expanded.

clone_size: NA
v_call: TRBV5-4
d_call: TRBD1
j_call: TRBJ1-6
cdr3_aa: CASSLEGTVNSPLHF
cdr3_nt: TGTGCCAGCAGCTTGGAGGGGACAGTTAATTCACCCCTCCACTTT

clone_size: NA
v_call: TRBV10-3
d_call: NA
j_call: TRBJ1-6
cdr3_aa: CAIGPRDGYNSPLHF
cdr3_nt: TGTGCCATCGGGCCCCGGGATGGCTATAATTCACCCCTCCACTTT

clone_size: NA
v_call: TRBV4-1
d_call: TRBD2
j_call: TRBJ2-5
cdr3_aa: CASSQGLAGRETQYF
cdr3_nt: TGCGCCAGCAGCCAGGGTCTAGCGGGGAGGGAGACCCAGTACTTC

clone_size: NA
v_call: TRBV6-1
d_call: TRBD2
j_call: TRBJ2-7
cdr3_aa: CASSYLAGGLYEQYF
cdr3_nt: TGTGCCAGCAGCTATCTAGCGGGGGGCCTTTACGAGCAGTACTTC

clone_size: NA
v_call: TRBV29-1
d_call: NA
j_call: TRBJ1-1
cdr3_aa: CSVYYWYTEAFF
cdr3_nt: TGCAGCGTGTACTATTGGTACACTGAAGCTTTCTTT

clone_size: once
v_call: TRBV7-2
d_call: NA
j_call: TRBJ2-2
cdr3_aa: CASSSTGVPTNTGELFF
cdr3_nt: TGTGCCAGCAGCTCCACAGGAGTACCTACCAACACCGGGGAGCTGTTTTTT

clone_size: NA
v_call: TRBV7-7
d_call: NA
j_call: TRBJ2-7
cdr3_aa: CASSLAEGTYEQYF
cdr3_nt: TGTGCCAGCAGCTTAGCGGAGGGGACCTACGAGCAGTACTTC

clone_size: NA
v_call: TRBV18
d_call: NA
j_call: TRBJ1-4
cdr3_aa: CASSRDWTTNEKLFF
cdr3_nt: TGTGCCAGCTCGCGAGACTGGACAACTAATGAAAAACTGTTTTTT

clone_size: once
v_call: TRBV19
d_call: TRBD2
j_call: TRBJ2-1
cdr3_aa: CASSILDPSGGPHEQFF
cdr3_nt: TGTGCCAGTAGTATACTCGACCCCAGCGGGGGGCCCCATGAGCAGTTCTTC

clone_size: NA
v_call: TRBV11-2
d_call: NA
j_call: TRBJ2-7
cdr3_aa: CASSFWAYEQYF
cdr3_nt: TGTGCCAGCAGCTTCTGGGCCTACGAGCAGTACTTC

clone_size: NA
v_call: TRBV6-5
d_call: NA
j_call: TRBJ2-5
cdr3_aa: CASSYQGPETQYF
cdr3_nt: TGTGCCAGCAGTTACCAGGGCCCAGAGACCCAGTACTTC

clone_size: few
v_call: TRBV7-2
d_call: TRBD2
j_call: TRBJ2-1
cdr3_aa: CASSVSGGAFHEQFF
cdr3_nt: TGTGCCAGCAGCGTTAGCGGGGGGGCCTTCCATGAGCAGTTCTTC

clone_size: NA
v_call: TRBV6-6
d_call: NA
j_call: TRBJ2-2
cdr3_aa: CASGGAGRNTGELFF
cdr3_nt: TGTGCCAGTGGAGGGGCAGGGAGAAACACCGGGGAGCTGTTTTTT

clone_size: few
v_call: TRBV2
d_call: NA
j_call: TRBJ1-2
cdr3_aa: CASRSETANYGYTF
cdr3_nt: TGTGCCAGCAGGTCCGAGACAGCTAACTATGGCTACACCTTC

clone_size: NA
v_call: TRBV5-4
d_call: NA
j_call: TRBJ1-1
cdr3_aa: CASSLQGVNTEAFF
cdr3_nt: TGTGCCAGCAGCTTACAGGGTGTGAACACTGAAGCTTTCTTT

clone_size: NA
v_call: TRBV9
d_call: TRBD1
j_call: TRBJ2-7
cdr3_aa: CASSSTGGFSSEQYF
cdr3_nt: TGTGCCAGCAGCTCGACAGGGGGCTTTAGTAGCGAGCAGTACTTC

clone_size: NA
v_call: TRBV10-2
d_call: TRBD2
j_call: TRBJ2-3
cdr3_aa: CASSESMFLAGDHGTQYF
cdr3_nt: TGCGCCAGCAGTGAGTCGATGTTTCTAGCGGGGGACCACGGGACGCAGTATTTT

clone_size: NA
v_call: TRBV19
d_call: TRBD2
j_call: TRBJ2-1
cdr3_aa: CASSPRTSGEYNEQFF
cdr3_nt: TGTGCCAGTAGTCCGCGGACTAGCGGGGAGTACAATGAGCAGTTCTTC

clone_size: NA
v_call: TRBV28
d_call: NA
j_call: TRBJ1-2
cdr3_aa: CASSLNYGYTF
cdr3_nt: TGTGCCAGCAGTCTCAACTATGGCTACACCTTC

clone_size: NA
v_call: TRBV28
d_call: NA
j_call: TRBJ1-5
cdr3_aa: CASSFSVRGVSSNQPQHF
cdr3_nt: TGTGCCAGCAGTTTCTCTGTCAGGGGAGTAAGTAGCAATCAGCCCCAGCATTTT